This TCR beta chain was captured in a study of blood T cell repertoires in COVID-19. In the study overall: Both acute and convalescent COVID-19 samples were obtained from the United States, Italy and Spain. PBMCs, B-cell-depleted T cells, or T cells provided the cDNA or gDNA that made up the material.

Source study methods: The assay estimated nucleated cells by amplifying reference gene primers. Libraries were prepared by immunoSEQ multiplex PCR; TCRdb keeps only in-frame clonotypes and omits some of them. Clone size and the V and J calls come from that table; the DNA yielded D and trimming. The table shows approximately 150,000 clones, with around 87% occurring only once. Material: peripheral blood. This receptor was identified in a woman between 50 and 59 years old with active or convalescent COVID-19.

The CDR3 coding sequence is TGCAGCGTTCGGCGGGCCAATGAGCAGTTCTTC. It translates to CSVRRANEQFF. The V call is TRBV29-1, the J call TRBJ2-1, with a tentative D call TRBD2 (5 bases). The V gene's germline CDR1 is SQVTM and CDR2 ANQGSEA. Trimming stripped 5 bases from V and 6 bases from J, with 8 bases between. This CDR3 has 11 amino acids.